This T cell receptor (beta chain) was captured by sequencing in a study of shared clonotypes between healthy human individuals. Overall study: CD4 naive cells filled three plates per donor, CD4 memory three, CD8 naive two and CD8 memory one.

CD45RO-negative, CCR7-selected cells formed the naive CD8 fraction, which excluded terminally differentiated effector memory CD45RA+ cells. This CDR3 is 14 amino acids long. Trimming removed 2 bases at V and 1 base at J, with 9 bases between. Germline V gene data show CDR1 as MNHEY and CDR2 as SMNVEV (reference sequence). Turning to this clone: Its antigen is as yet unknown.

Repertoires were generated with immunoSEQ multiplex PCR, while TCRdb's copy carries only in-frame clones and drops some. This sample carries approximately 650,000 clones, about 95% of them seen once, and the ten largest clones take 0.11%. Study-wide results and limits: A generally larger estimated richness was seen in naive subsets than in memory subsets.

The chain carries TRBV27 and TRBJ2-7; TRBD1 is a possible D gene (5 bases). The sequenced sample was naive CD8+ T cells sorted from blood. The clonotype comes from a woman in her 30s in good health. The CDR3 loop reads CASSLGAGSYEQYF. The CDR3 coding sequence is TGTGCCAGCAGTTTAGGGGCAGGGTCCTACGAGCAGTACTTC.